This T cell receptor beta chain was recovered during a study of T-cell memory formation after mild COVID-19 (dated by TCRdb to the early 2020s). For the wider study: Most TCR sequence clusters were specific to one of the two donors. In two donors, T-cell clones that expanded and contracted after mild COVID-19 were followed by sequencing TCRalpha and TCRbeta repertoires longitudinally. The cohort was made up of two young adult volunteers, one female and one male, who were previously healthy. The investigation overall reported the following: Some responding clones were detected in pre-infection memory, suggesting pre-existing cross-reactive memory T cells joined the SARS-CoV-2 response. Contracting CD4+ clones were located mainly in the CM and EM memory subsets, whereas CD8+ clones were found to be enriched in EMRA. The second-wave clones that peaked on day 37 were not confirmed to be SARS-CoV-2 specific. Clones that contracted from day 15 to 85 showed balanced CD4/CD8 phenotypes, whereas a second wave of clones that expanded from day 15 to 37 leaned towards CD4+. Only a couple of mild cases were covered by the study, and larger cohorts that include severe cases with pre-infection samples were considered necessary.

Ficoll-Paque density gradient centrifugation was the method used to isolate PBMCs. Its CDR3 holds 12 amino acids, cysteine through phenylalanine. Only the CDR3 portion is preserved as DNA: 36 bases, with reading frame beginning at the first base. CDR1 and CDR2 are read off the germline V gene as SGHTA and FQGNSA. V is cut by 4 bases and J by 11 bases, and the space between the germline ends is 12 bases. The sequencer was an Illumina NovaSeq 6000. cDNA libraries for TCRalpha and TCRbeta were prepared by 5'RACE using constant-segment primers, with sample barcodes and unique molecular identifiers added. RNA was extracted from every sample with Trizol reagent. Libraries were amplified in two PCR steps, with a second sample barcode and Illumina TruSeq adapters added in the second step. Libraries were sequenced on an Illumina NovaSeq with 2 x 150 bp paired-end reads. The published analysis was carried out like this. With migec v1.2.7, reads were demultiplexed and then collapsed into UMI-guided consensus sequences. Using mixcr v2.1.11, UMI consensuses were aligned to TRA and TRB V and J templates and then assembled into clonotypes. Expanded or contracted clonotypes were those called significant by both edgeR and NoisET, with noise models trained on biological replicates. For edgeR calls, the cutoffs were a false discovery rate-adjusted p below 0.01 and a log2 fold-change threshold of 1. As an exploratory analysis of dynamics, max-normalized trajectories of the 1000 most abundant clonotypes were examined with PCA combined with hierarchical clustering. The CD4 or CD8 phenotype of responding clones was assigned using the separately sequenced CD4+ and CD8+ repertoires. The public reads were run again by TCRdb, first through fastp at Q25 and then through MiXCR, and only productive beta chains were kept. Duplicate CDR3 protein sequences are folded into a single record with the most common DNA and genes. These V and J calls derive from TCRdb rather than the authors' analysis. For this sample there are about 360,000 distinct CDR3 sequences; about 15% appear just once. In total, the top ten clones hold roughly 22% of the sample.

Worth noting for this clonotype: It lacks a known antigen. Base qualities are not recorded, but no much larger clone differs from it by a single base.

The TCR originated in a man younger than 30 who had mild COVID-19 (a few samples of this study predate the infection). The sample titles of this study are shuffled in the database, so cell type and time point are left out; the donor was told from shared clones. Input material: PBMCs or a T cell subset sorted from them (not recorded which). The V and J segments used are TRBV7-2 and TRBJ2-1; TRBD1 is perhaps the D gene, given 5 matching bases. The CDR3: CASSSTVAKQFF. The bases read TGTGCCAGCAGCTCGACAGTGGCAAAGCAGTTCTTC.